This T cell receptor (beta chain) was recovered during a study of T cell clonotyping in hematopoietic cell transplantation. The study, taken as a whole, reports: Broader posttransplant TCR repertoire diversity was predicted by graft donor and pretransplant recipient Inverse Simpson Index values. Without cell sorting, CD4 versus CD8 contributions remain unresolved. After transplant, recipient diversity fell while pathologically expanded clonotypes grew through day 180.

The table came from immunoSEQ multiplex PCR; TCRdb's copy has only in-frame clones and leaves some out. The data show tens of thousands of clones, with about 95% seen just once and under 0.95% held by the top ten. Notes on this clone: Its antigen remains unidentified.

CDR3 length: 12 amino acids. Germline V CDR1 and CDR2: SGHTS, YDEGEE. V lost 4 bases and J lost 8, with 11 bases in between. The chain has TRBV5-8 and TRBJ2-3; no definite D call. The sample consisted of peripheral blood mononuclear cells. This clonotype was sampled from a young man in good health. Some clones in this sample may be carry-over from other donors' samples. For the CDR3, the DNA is TGTGCCAGCAGCCGTACCTCGGGTACGCAGTATTTT. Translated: CASSRTSGTQYF.